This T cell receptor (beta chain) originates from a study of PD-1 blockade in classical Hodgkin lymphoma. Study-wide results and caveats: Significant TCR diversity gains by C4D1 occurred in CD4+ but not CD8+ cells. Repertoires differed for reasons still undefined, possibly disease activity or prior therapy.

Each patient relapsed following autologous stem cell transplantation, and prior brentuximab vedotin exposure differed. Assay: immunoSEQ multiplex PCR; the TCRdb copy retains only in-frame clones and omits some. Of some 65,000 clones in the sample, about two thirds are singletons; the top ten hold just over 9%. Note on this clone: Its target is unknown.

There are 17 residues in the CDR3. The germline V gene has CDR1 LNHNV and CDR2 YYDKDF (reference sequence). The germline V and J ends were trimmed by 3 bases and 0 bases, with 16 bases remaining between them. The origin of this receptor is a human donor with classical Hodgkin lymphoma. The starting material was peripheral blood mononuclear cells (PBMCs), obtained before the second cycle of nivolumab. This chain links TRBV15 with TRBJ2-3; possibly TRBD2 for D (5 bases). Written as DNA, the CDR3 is TGTGCCACCAGCAGCCCGGAAGGGAGTACAAGCACAGATACGCAGTATTTT. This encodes CATSSPEGSTSTDTQYF.